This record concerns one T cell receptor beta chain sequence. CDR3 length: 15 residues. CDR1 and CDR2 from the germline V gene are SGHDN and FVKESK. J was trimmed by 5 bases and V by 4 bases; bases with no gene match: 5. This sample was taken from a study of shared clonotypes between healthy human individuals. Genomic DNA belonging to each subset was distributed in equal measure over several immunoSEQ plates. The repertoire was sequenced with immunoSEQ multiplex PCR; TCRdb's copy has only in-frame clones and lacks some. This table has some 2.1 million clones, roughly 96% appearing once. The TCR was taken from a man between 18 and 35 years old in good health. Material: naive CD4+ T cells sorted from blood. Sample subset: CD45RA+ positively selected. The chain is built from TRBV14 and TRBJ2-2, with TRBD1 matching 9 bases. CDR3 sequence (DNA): TGTGCCAGCAGCCGCGGACAGGGGTGGACCGGGGAGCTGTTTTTT. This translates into CASSRGQGWTGELFF. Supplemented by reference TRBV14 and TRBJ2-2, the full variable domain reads EAGVTQFPSHSVIEKGQTVTLRCDPISGHDNLYWYRRVMGKEIKFLLHFVKESKQDESGMPNNRFLAERTGGTYSTLKVQPAELEDSGVYFCASSRGQGWTGELFFGEGSRLTVL.